This is a list of T cell receptor beta chains from one sample in a study of shared clonotypes between healthy human individuals. Sequencing was performed with immunoSEQ multiplex PCR; in TCRdb, only in-frame clones are kept and a portion is missing. The sample lists 550,000 to 850,000 clones, approximately 72% occurring once. Source material: memory CD4+ T cells sorted from blood. All receptors come from a woman aged 25 to 39 in good health. Each CDR3 is given with its conserved first and last residue. The D gene is left open where the match is weak. Rows may omit the clone size; those that give it use once, few, many or a size class.

j_call v_call clone_size d_call cdr3_nt cdr3_aa
TRBJ2-1 TRBV9 - - TGTGCCAGCAGCGGCACGTACGGACTGGTGAGTGAGCAGTTCTTC CASSGTYGLVSEQFF
TRBJ2-3 TRBV2 - - TGTGCCAGCAGTGAAATAGATGATACGCAGTATTTT CASSEIDDTQYF
TRBJ2-1 TRBV7-2 - TRBD2 TGTGCCAGCAGCCCAACTAGCGGGAGGGCCTTGCGAGAGCAGTTCTTC CASSPTSGRALREQFF
TRBJ1-4 TRBV19 - - TGTGCCAGTAGTCGGAGGACAGAGGATGAAAAACTGTTTTTT CASSRRTEDEKLFF
TRBJ1-4 TRBV27 - TRBD1 TGTGCCAGCAGTGTCACAGGGGTGGGGGCAACTAATGAAAAACTGTTTTTT CASSVTGVGATNEKLFF
TRBJ1-2 TRBV19 - - TGTGCCAGTAATTCCAGGGCGGCGAACTATGGCTACACCTTC CASNSRAANYGYTF
TRBJ2-1 TRBV25-1 - TRBD2 TGTGCCAGCAGCCCCGGTTCGGCGGGAGGGCACCATGAGCAGTTCTTC CASSPGSAGGHHEQFF
TRBJ2-7 TRBV7-2 - - TGTGCCAGCAGCTCCTCCGGTGGAAACTACGAGCAGTACTTC CASSSSGGNYEQYF
TRBJ2-1 TRBV7-2 - - TGTGCCAGCTGGGACGCCACCGTGAGATCCAATGAGCAGTTCTTC CASWDATVRSNEQFF
TRBJ1-2 TRBV6-5 - - TGTGCCTCTTCACTCCAAGGTGACTATGGCTACACCTTC CASSLQGDYGYTF
TRBJ1-1 TRBV10-3 - - TGTGCCATCAGGGTCTCTGGCTGGAACACTGAAGCTTTCTTT CAIRVSGWNTEAFF
TRBJ2-5 TRBV7-3 - TRBD1 TGTGCCAGCAGCGCACCGACAGGGGTTGAGACCCAGTACTTC CASSAPTGVETQYF
TRBJ2-6 TRBV30 - TRBD2 TGTGCCTGTACCAGAGCGGGGGGCGCGGGTGGGGCCAACGTCCTGACTTTC CACTRAGGAGGANVLTF
TRBJ1-1 TRBV5-1 - - TGCGCCAGCAGCTTACAGGGACGGAACACTGAAGCTTTCTTT CASSLQGRNTEAFF
TRBJ1-5 TRBV5-1 many - TGCGCCAGCAGCTTGACCGGGGACGGCGATCAGCCCCAGCATTTT CASSLTGDGDQPQHF
TRBJ1-4 TRBV5-1 - TRBD1 TGCGCCAGCCACCCCGGGACAGGGAATGAAAAACTGTTTTTT CASHPGTGNEKLFF
TRBJ1-2 TRBV5-1 - - TGCGCCAGCAGCTCAACCGGGGCAGGGACGGTCTATGGCTACACCTTC CASSSTGAGTVYGYTF
TRBJ1-5 TRBV11-2 few - TGTGCCAGCAGCTTAACCCTCGGCCAGCCCCAGCATTTT CASSLTLGQPQHF
TRBJ2-2 TRBV19 - - TGTGCCAGTAGTCACAGATCCGGGGAGCTGTTTTTT CASSHRSGELFF
TRBJ2-6 TRBV6-5 - - TGTGCCAGCGCCAGGGAGTCTGGGGCCAACGTCCTGACTTTC CASARESGANVLTF
TRBJ2-5 TRBV27 - TRBD2 TGTGCCAGCAGCCCACGACGCTCCGGGACTAGCGGGAGGGGGATAGAGACCCAGTACTTC CASSPRRSGTSGRGIETQYF
TRBJ2-3 TRBV15 - TRBD1 TGTGCCACCAGCAGGAACAGGGGTGGCACAGATACGCAGTATTTT CATSRNRGGTDTQYF
TRBJ2-2 TRBV2 - TRBD2 TGTGCCAGCAGTGAAAAGAGACTAGCGGTATGGCTGAACACCGGGGAGCTGTTTTTT CASSEKRLAVWLNTGELFF
TRBJ2-1 TRBV15 few - TGTGCCACCGCCCGACGGGGTGAGCAGTTCTTC CATARRGEQFF
TRBJ2-3 TRBV6-1 - - TGTGCCAGCCTATGGCACCCGGACACAGATACGCAGTATTTT CASLWHPDTDTQYF
TRBJ2-1 TRBV11-2 once - TGTGCCAGCACCGCGGCTGTCTACAATGAGCAGTTCTTC CASTAAVYNEQFF
TRBJ1-1 TRBV19 - TRBD1 TGTGCCAGTATGAGACAGGGGGCATCCACTGAAGCTTTCTTT CASMRQGASTEAFF
TRBJ1-2 TRBV18 - TRBD1 TGTGCCAGCTCACCACTCGACAGGGGTTATGGCTACACCTTC CASSPLDRGYGYTF
TRBJ1-2 TRBV9 - TRBD1 TGTGCCAGCAGCGCGGGGACAGGGGGGGACTATGGCTACACCTTC CASSAGTGGDYGYTF
TRBJ2-1 TRBV4-1 - TRBD2 TGCGCCAGCAGCCAATTAACTCCCGGGACTAGCGGGAGGAATGAGCAGTTCTTC CASSQLTPGTSGRNEQFF
TRBJ1-1 TRBV27 - TRBD1 TGTGCCAGCAGTTTGGGGACAGCAACCTCGGCGGCTTTCTTT CASSLGTATSAAFF
TRBJ1-2 TRBV11-2 once - TGTGCCAGCAGCTTAGTCCGCGCGCTCTATGGCTACACCTTC CASSLVRALYGYTF
TRBJ1-5 TRBV25-1 - - TGTGCCAGCGGATCAGGACGAGGGGATAGCAATCAGCCCCAGCATTTT CASGSGRGDSNQPQHF
TRBJ2-3 TRBV28 - TRBD2 TGTGCCAGCAGTTCTGGCGGGAGTCGCACATATACGCAGTATTTT CASSSGGSRTYTQYF
TRBJ1-1 TRBV4-1 - - TGCGCCAGCAGCCAAGTCACGGCCGGTCAGAACACTGAAGCTTTCTTT CASSQVTAGQNTEAFF
TRBJ2-7 TRBV27 once - TGTGCCAGCAGCAAGGACAGAAACTCCTACGAGCAGTACTTC CASSKDRNSYEQYF
TRBJ2-7 TRBV18 - TRBD2 TGTGCCAGCTCACCACCGGGGCTAGCGGGAGGGCCTTCCTACGAGCAGTACTTC CASSPPGLAGGPSYEQYF
TRBJ2-7 TRBV27 few TRBD2 TGTGCCAGCAGGGGGACTAGCGGGAGCTCCTACGAGCAGTACTTC CASRGTSGSSYEQYF
TRBJ2-1 TRBV28 few - TGTGCCAGCAGTCCGGGACCCCCGGCGAGCTATGAGCAGTTCTTC CASSPGPPASYEQFF
TRBJ2-1 TRBV13 - TRBD2 TGTGCCAGCAGCTTAGGGGGACTAGCGGGAGTTAGTGAGCAGTTCTTC CASSLGGLAGVSEQFF
TRBJ1-1 TRBV12-5 - TRBD1 TGTGCTAGTGGTTTGAATATTCACAGGGGTTCGGCTGAAGCTTTCTTT CASGLNIHRGSAEAFF
TRBJ2-7 TRBV29-1 few TRBD2 TGCAGCGTTGAACTAGCGGGAGTCTACGAGCAGTACTTC CSVELAGVYEQYF